This T cell receptor beta chain was retrieved from a study of identical twins. CDR1 is SQVTM and CDR2 is ANQGSEA in the germline V gene. The CDR3 length is 13 residues. Unique molecular identifiers were present on cDNA, and template switching added a universal primer site. From the 5' RACE reads, TCRdb called clonotypes with MiXCR, one entry per CDR3 protein. Of approximately 890,000 distinct CDR3 sequences listed, around an eighth are singletons. To note about this clonotype: Its specificity is unknown.

Study-level points and caveats: Beta out-of-frame sequences showed weaker excess twin sharing.

These records were also assigned to another study, of yellow fever vaccine responses in identical twins.

The source of this sequence is a woman between 18 and 29 years old in good health. Sample: PBMCs. The J gene is TRBJ2-1, the V gene TRBV29-1, with a possible D match to TRBD1 (6 bases). CDR3 loop: CSAHGQSHNEQFF. CDR3 DNA sequence: TGCAGTGCCCACGGACAGTCACACAATGAGCAGTTCTTC.